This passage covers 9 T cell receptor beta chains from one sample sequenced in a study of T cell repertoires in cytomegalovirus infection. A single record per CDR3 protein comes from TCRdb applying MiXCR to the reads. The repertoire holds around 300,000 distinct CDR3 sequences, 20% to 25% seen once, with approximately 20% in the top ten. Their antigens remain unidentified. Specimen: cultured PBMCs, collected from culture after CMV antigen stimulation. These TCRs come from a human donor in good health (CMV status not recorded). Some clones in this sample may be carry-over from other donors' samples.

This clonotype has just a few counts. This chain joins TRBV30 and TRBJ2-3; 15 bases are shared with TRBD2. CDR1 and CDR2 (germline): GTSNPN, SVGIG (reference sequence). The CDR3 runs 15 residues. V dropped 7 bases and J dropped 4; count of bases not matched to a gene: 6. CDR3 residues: CASGLAGGAPDTQYF. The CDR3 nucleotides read TGTGCCTCCGGACTAGCGGGGGGGGCCCCAGATACGCAGTATTTT.

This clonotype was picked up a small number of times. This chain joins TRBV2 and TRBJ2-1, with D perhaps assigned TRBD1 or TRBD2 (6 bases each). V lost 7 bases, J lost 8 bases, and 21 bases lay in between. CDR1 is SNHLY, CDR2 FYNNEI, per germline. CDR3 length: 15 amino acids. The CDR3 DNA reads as TGTGCCAGCAAAGGGGGGATAACTAGTATCCATGAGCAGTTCTTC. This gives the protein CASKGGITSIHEQFF.

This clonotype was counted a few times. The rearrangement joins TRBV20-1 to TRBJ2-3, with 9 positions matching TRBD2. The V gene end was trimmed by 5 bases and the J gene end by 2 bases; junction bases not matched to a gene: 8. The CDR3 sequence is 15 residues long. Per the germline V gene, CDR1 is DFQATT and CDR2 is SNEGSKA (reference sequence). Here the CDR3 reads CSAPMTSGFTDTQYF. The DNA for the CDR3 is TGCAGTGCTCCGATGACTAGCGGATTCACAGATACGCAGTATTTT.

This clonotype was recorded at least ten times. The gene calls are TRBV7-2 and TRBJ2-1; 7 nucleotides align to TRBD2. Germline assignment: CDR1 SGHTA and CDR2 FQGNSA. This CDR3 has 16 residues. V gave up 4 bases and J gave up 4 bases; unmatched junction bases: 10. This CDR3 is CASSSRGLADYNEQFF. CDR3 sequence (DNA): TGTGCCAGCAGCTCCCGAGGGCTAGCGGATTACAATGAGCAGTTCTTC. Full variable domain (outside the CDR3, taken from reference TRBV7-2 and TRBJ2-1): GAGVSQSPSNKVTEKGKDVELRCDPISGHTALYWYRQSLGQGLEFLIYFQGNSAPDKSGLPSDRFSAERTGGSVSTLTIQRTQQEDSAVYLCASSSRGLADYNEQFFGPGTRLTVL.

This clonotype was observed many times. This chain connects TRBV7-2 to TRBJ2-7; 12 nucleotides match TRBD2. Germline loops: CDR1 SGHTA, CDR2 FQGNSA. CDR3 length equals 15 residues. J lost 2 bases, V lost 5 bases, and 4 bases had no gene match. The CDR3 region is CASSPRTSGTYEQYF. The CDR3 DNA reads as TGTGCCAGCAGCCCCCGGACTAGCGGGACCTACGAGCAGTACTTC. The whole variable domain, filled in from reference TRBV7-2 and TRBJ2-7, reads GAGVSQSPSNKVTEKGKDVELRCDPISGHTALYWYRQSLGQGLEFLIYFQGNSAPDKSGLPSDRFSAERTGGSVSTLTIQRTQQEDSAVYLCASSPRTSGTYEQYFGPGTRLTVT.

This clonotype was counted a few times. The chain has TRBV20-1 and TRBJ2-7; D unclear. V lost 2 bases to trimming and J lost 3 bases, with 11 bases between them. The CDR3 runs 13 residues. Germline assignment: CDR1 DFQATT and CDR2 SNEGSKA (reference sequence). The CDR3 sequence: CSARTPEYYEQYF. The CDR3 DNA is TGCAGTGCTAGAACTCCGGAATACTACGAGCAGTACTTC.

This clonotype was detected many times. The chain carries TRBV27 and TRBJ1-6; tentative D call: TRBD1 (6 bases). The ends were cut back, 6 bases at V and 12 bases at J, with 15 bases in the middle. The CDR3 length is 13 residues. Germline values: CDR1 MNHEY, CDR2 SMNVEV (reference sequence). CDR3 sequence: CASSQTTGEPLHF. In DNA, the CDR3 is TGTGCCAGCAGCCAAACGACAGGTGAACCCCTCCACTTT.

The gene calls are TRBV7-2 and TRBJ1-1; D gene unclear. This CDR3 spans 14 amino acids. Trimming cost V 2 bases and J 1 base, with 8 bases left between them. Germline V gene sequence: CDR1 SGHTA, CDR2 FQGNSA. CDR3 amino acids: CASSLKSGNTEAFF. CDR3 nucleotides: TGTGCCAGCAGCTTAAAGTCGGGGAACACTGAAGCTTTCTTT. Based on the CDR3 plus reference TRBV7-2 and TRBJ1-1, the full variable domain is GAGVSQSPSNKVTEKGKDVELRCDPISGHTALYWYRQSLGQGLEFLIYFQGNSAPDKSGLPSDRFSAERTGGSVSTLTIQRTQQEDSAVYLCASSLKSGNTEAFFGQGTRLTVV.

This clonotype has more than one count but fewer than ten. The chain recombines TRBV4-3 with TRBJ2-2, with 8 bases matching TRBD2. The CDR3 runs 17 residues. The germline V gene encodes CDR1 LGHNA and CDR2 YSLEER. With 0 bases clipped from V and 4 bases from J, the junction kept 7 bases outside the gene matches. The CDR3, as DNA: TGCGCCAGCAGCCAAGATCCGCGGACTAGCTTCACCGGGGAGCTGTTTTTT. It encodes CASSQDPRTSFTGELFF.